This passage covers 18 T cell receptor beta chains from one sample sequenced in a study of blood T cell repertoires in COVID-19. Repertoires were generated with immunoSEQ multiplex PCR, while TCRdb's copy carries only in-frame clones and drops some. The repertoire holds hundreds of thousands of clones, with around nine tenths as singletons. Sequenced material: peripheral blood. These receptors came from a woman aged 60 to 75 with acute or convalescent COVID-19.

This sequence joins TRBV27 and TRBJ1-5, with 8 bases fitting TRBD1. V was pared by 6 bases and J by 0 bases, with 4 bases of the junction left unmatched. Germline assignment: CDR1 MNHEY and CDR2 SMNVEV (reference sequence). The CDR3 loop spans 15 amino acids. This CDR3 is CASRWTGYSNQPQHF. CDR3 sequence (DNA): TGTGCCAGCAGATGGACAGGGTATAGCAATCAGCCCCAGCATTTT.

The V gene is TRBV19, the J gene TRBJ1-1; 8 bases line up with TRBD1. V was clipped by 4 bases and J by 0 bases; unmatched bases: 16. The length of the CDR3 is 19 residues. Germline V lookup: CDR1 LNHDA, CDR2 SQIVND (reference sequence). CDR3 protein: CASSTGQALGSFMNTEAFF. The CDR3 DNA reads TGTGCCAGTAGTACGGGACAGGCCCTTGGGTCGTTCATGAACACTGAAGCTTTCTTT.

Here the CDR3 DNA reads TGCGCCAGCAGCCAGAGTCCTAGCGGGGGCCTCGGTGAGCAGTTCTTC. This encodes CASSQSPSGGLGEQFF. This chain connects TRBV5-1 to TRBJ2-1, with 10 nucleotides matching TRBD2. Germline assignment: CDR1 SGHRS and CDR2 YFSETQ. Germline trimming cut 4 bases from V and 9 bases from J; bases unmatched to any gene: 13. The CDR3 contains 16 residues.

The gene calls are TRBV4-1 and TRBJ2-7; D is possibly TRBD1 (6 bases). V lost 3 bases, J lost 5 bases, and 17 bases lay in between. The CDR3 is made up of 15 amino acids. Germline V gene lookup returns CDR1 MGHRA and CDR2 YSYEKL. The CDR3 spells CASSHPPGVPNEQYF. DNA of the CDR3: TGCGCCAGCAGCCACCCACCAGGGGTCCCCAACGAGCAGTACTTC.

This clone was picked up a small number of times. The chain has TRBV11-2 and TRBJ2-5; 9 bases fit TRBD2. The germline V gene has CDR1 SGHAT and CDR2 FQNNGV. There are 17 residues in the CDR3. V gave up 5 bases and J gave up 5 bases; unmatched junction bases: 15. The CDR3 coding sequence is TGTGCCAGCAGCCCTAACCTGGCGGGAGGGGCTGGGGAGACCCAGTACTTC. This gives the protein CASSPNLAGGAGETQYF.

Of note for this clone: Additional DNA sequences in this sample encode the identical CDR3. The J gene is TRBJ2-6, the V gene TRBV7-9, with 9 bases lining up with TRBD1. This CDR3 region has 18 residues. Germline CDR1 is SEHNR and CDR2 is FQNEAQ (reference sequence). The junction had 4 bases not matched to a gene; V was cut back by 0 bases and J by 1 base. The chain's CDR3 is CASSLALGQGSGANVLTF. CDR3 in DNA: TGTGCCAGCAGCTTAGCGTTGGGACAGGGATCTGGGGCCAACGTCCTGACTTTC.

This clone was seen a single time. J is TRBJ2-7 and V is TRBV19, with D perhaps matching TRBD2 (6 bases). Trimming left V 1 base short and J 5 bases short, with 12 bases between. CDR3 length: 14 residues. Per the germline V gene, CDR1 is LNHDA and CDR2 is SQIVND (reference sequence). In DNA form, the CDR3 reads TGTGCCAGTAGTATAGGGAACGGGGGTGACGAGCAGTACTTC. This sequence encodes CASSIGNGGDEQYF. Supplemented by reference TRBV19 and TRBJ2-7, the full variable domain reads DGGITQSPKYLFRKEGQNVTLSCEQNLNHDAMYWYRQDPGQGLRLIYYSQIVNDFQKGDIAEGYSVSREKKESFPLTVTSAQKNPTAFYLCASSIGNGGDEQYFGPGTRLTVT.

The V and J genes are TRBV7-9 and TRBJ1-5; D is uncertain. Per the germline V gene, CDR1 is SEHNR and CDR2 is FQNEAQ (reference sequence). With 6 bases removed from V and 3 bases from J, the gap between germline ends came to 9 bases. The CDR3 is made up of 13 amino acids. The CDR3 protein is CASSAGSNQPQHF. The CDR3 bases are TGTGCCAGCAGTGCGGGTTCCAATCAGCCCCAGCATTTT.

V is TRBV3-1 (or the pseudogene TRBV3-2) and J is TRBJ1-6; D perhaps matches TRBD1 (5 bases). Trimming left V 4 bases short and J 8 bases short, with 9 bases between. Germline CDR1 and CDR2: LGHDT and YNNKEL (reference sequence). The CDR3 totals 13 residues. The CDR3 is CASSRGSDSPLHF. The DNA for the CDR3 is TGTGCCAGCAGCCGGGGCTCTGATTCACCCCTCCACTTT.

The rearrangement links TRBV5-6 to TRBJ2-5; 7 bases line up with TRBD1. Trimming cost V 5 bases and J 2 bases; bases outside gene matches: 6. The CDR3 consists of 14 residues. Germline CDR1 and CDR2: SGHDT and YYEEEE. Written as DNA, the CDR3 is TGTGCCAGCAGTCGGCCGGGACAGCAAGAGACCCAGTACTTC. This gives the protein CASSRPGQQETQYF.

The chain has TRBV7-9 and TRBJ1-2; 8 bases line up with TRBD1. The CDR3 runs 14 residues. Trimming removed 3 bases from V and 6 bases from J; junction bases left unmatched: 6. Germline V CDR1 and CDR2: SEHNR, FQNEAQ (reference sequence). The DNA for the CDR3 is TGTGCCAGCAGCTTGCCCGGGACAGGCGATGGCTACACCTTC. Protein sequence: CASSLPGTGDGYTF. Supplemented by reference TRBV7-9 and TRBJ1-2, the full variable domain reads DTGVSQNPRHKITKRGQNVTFRCDPISEHNRLYWYRQTLGQGPEFLTYFQNEAQLEKSRLLSDRFSAERPKGSFSTLEIQRTEQGDSAMYLCASSLPGTGDGYTFGSGTRLTVV.

The chain carries TRBV11-1 and TRBJ1-1; D gene uncertain. CDR3 size: 13 residues. Per the germline V gene, CDR1 is SGHAT and CDR2 is FQDESV (reference sequence). V was shortened by 4 bases and J by 0 bases, with 6 bases between the two germline ends. In DNA form, the CDR3 reads TGTGCCAGCAGCTCCACAGTGAACACTGAAGCTTTCTTT. As protein: CASSSTVNTEAFF.

The V call is TRBV6-5, the J call TRBJ1-4; D is unresolved. CDR1 and CDR2 from the germline V gene are MNHEY and SVGAGI. The CDR3 is 11 amino acids. V lost 4 bases and J 7 bases, leaving 4 bases between the germline ends. CDR3 sequence reads: CASSSLEKLFF. The CDR3 nucleotides read TGTGCCAGCAGTTCCCTTGAAAAACTGTTTTTT.

The gene calls are TRBV7-3 and TRBJ2-1; 12 bases are shared with TRBD2. The CDR3 runs 15 residues. V lost 5 bases to trimming and J lost 10 bases; unmatched junction nucleotides: 9. CDR1 and CDR2 (germline): SGHTA, FQGTGA. For the CDR3, the DNA is TGTGCCAGCAGCCCCCGGACTAGCGGGGTGTCCGAGCAGTTCTTC. It specifies CASSPRTSGVSEQFF. Full variable domain (rest looked up from reference TRBV7-3 and TRBJ2-1): GAGVSQTPSNKVTEKGKYVELRCDPISGHTALYWYRQSLGQGPEFLIYFQGTGAADDSGLPNDRFFAVRPEGSVSTLKIQRTERGDSAVYLCASSPRTSGVSEQFFGPGTRLTVL.

This clone was detected only once. The chain couples TRBV6-2 or TRBV6-3 to TRBJ1-5; 8 bases match TRBD1. CDR1 is MNHEY and CDR2 is SVGEGT in the germline V gene. V trimming: 0 bases; J trimming: 2 bases; junction bases outside the gene matches: 15. This CDR3 region has 20 residues. The CDR3 DNA follows: TGTGCCAGCAGTTACTCCAGACAGGGGATGCTTAGTAGTGGCAATCAGCCCCAGCATTTT. Translated, it gives CASSYSRQGMLSSGNQPQHF.

V gene TRBV30 combines with J gene TRBJ1-2; no reliable D call. From germline, CDR1 is GTSNPN and CDR2 SVGIG (reference sequence). The CDR3 has 13 amino acids. V lost 4 bases, J lost 2 bases, and 11 bases lay in between. The CDR3 is CAWTSSVNYGYTF. Written as DNA, the CDR3 is TGTGCCTGGACCTCGTCAGTCAACTATGGCTACACCTTC.

This chain joins TRBV5-6 and TRBJ2-1; D not resolved. CDR3 length equals 15 residues. CDR1 and CDR2 (germline): SGHDT, YYEEEE. The ends were cut back, 2 bases at V and 6 bases at J, with 15 bases in the middle. CDR3 sequence: CASSFGALIVNEQFF. The CDR3 coding sequence is TGTGCCAGCAGCTTCGGAGCCCTCATAGTCAATGAGCAGTTCTTC.

The genes are TRBV5-1 and TRBJ2-7; 10 nucleotides line up with TRBD2. The ends lost 1 base at V and 6 bases at J; junction bases unmatched: 7. The CDR3 is made up of 15 amino acids. Germline loops: CDR1 SGHRS, CDR2 YFSETQ. CDR3 residues: CASSLKAGGRSEQYF. CDR3 bases: TGCGCCAGCAGCTTGAAAGCGGGGGGGCGGTCCGAGCAGTACTTC.